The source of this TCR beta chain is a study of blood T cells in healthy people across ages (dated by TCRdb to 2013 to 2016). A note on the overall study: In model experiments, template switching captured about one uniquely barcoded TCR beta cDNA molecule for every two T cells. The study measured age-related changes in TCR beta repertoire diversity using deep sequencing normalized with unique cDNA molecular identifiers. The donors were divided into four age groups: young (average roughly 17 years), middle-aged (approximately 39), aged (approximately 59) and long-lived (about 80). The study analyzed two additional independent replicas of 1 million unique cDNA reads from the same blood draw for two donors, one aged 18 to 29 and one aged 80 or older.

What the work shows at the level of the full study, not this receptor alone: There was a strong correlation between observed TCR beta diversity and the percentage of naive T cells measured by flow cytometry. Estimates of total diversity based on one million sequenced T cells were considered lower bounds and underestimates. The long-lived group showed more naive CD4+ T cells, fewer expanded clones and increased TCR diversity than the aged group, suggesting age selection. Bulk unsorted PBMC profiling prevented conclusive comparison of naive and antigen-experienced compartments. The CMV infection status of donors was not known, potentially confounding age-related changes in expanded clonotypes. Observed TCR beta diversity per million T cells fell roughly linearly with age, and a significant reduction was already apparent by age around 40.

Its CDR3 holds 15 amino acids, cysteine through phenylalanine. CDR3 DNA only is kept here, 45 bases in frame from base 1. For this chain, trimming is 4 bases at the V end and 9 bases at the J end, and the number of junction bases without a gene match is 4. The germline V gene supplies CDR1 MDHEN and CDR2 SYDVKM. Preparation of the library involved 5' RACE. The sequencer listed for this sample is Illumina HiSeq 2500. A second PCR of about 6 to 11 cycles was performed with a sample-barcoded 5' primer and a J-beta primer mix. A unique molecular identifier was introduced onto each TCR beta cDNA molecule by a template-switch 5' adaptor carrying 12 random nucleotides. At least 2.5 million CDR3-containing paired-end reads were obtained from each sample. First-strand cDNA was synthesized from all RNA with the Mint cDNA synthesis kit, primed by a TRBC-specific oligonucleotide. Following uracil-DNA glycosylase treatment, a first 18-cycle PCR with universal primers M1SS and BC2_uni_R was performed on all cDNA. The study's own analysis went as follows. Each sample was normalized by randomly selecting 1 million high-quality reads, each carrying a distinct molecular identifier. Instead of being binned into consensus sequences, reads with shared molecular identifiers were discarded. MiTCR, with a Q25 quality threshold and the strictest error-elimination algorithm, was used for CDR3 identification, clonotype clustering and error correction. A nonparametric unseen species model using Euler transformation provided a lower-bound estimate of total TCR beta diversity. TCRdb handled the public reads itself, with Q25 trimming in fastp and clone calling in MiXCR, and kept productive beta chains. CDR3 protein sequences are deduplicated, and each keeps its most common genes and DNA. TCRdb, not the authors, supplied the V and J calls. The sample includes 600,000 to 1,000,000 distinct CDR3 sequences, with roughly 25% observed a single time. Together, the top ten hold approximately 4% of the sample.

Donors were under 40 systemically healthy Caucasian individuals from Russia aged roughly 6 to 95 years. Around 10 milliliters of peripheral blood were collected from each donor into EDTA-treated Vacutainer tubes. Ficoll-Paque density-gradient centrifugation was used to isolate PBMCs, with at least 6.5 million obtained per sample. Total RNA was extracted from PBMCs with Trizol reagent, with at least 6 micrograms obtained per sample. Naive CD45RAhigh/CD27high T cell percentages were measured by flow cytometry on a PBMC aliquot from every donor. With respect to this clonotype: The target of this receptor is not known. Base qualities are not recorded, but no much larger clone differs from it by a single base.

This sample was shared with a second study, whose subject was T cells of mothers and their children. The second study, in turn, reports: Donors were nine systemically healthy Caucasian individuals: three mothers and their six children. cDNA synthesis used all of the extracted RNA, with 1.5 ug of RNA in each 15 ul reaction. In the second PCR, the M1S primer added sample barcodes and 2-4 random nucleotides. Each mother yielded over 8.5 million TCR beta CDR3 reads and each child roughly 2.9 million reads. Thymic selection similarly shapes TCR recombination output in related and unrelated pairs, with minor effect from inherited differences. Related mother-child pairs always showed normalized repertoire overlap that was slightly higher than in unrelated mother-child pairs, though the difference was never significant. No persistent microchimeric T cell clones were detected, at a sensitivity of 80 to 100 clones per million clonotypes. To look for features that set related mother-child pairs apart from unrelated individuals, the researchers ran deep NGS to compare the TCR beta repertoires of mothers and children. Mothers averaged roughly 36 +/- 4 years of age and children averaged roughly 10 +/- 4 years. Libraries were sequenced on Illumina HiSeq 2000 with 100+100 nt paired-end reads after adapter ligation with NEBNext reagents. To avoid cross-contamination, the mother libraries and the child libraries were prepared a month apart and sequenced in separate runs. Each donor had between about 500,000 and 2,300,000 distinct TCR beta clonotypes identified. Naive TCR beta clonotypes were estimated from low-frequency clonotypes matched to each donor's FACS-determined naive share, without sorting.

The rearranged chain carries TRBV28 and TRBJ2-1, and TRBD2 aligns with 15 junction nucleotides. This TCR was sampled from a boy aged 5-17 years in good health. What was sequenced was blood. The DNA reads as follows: TGTGCCAGCAGTTCCAGGACTAGCGGGAGGGCTGAGCAGTTCTTC. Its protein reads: CASSSRTSGRAEQFF.